A selection of T cell receptor beta chains follows, all from one sample in a study of blood T cell repertoires in COVID-19. Some clones are missing from TCRdb's copy, which holds only in-frame ones; the method was immunoSEQ multiplex PCR. The sample has tens of thousands of clones, about 77% seen once. The sample taken for sequencing was peripheral blood. These receptors came from a man between 65 and 80 years old with active or convalescent COVID-19. CDR3s include the opening cysteine and the closing phenylalanine or tryptophan. The D gene is left open where the match is weak. Size values are once, few and many counts, or a class for expanded clones, and some rows have none.

clone size	J gene	D gene	V gene	CDR3 DNA	CDR3 protein
few	TRBJ2-7	TRBD1	TRBV30	TGTGCCTGGAGTAACGACAGGGGATTCAACGAGCAGTACTTC	CAWSNDRGFNEQYF
.	TRBJ2-7	.	TRBV6-2/TRBV6-3	TGTGCCAGCAGTTACTCGAGGGCGGGACTCCCATACGAGCAGTACTTC	CASSYSRAGLPYEQYF
.	TRBJ1-5	TRBD1	TRBV5-1	TGCGCCAGCAGCGAAACAGGGGACTCTAATCAGCCCCAGCATTTT	CASSETGDSNQPQHF
.	TRBJ1-3	.	TRBV7-2	TGTGCCAGCAGCTTAGGGCCCCCAGGGCACACTGGAAACACCATATATTTT	CASSLGPPGHTGNTIYF
.	TRBJ2-7	TRBD1	TRBV5-1	TGCGCCAGCCGAATACACAGGGGAACGGTCGAGCAGTACTTC	CASRIHRGTVEQYF
.	TRBJ1-1	TRBD1	TRBV9	TGTGCCAGCAGCTCCCGGACAGGGACGATCGCTTTCTTT	CASSSRTGTIAFF
once	TRBJ2-5	.	TRBV29-1	TGCAGCGTTGAAGACGACAGGCGGCCCCAAGAGACCCAGTACTTC	CSVEDDRRPQETQYF
.	TRBJ1-2	.	TRBV7-2	TGTGCCAGCAGCTTAGAAAGAGACTATGGCTACACCTTC	CASSLERDYGYTF
.	TRBJ2-3	TRBD2	TRBV7-6	TGTGCCAGCAGTTCTGGACTAGCGGGTAGCACAGATACGCAGTATTTT	CASSSGLAGSTDTQYF
.	TRBJ1-6	.	TRBV11-3	TGTGCCAGCAGCTTAGATCTCGGGGGAGCGCTCCACTTT	CASSLDLGGALHF
.	TRBJ2-7	TRBD1	TRBV7-3	TGTGCCACTATACAGGTGGGACAGGAGCCTTACGAGCAGTACTTC	CATIQVGQEPYEQYF
once	TRBJ2-2	.	TRBV28	TGTGCCAGCAACAGAGGGGCAGGGGCAGGGACCGGGGAGCTGTTTTTT	CASNRGAGAGTGELFF
.	TRBJ2-3	.	TRBV2	TGTGCCAGCAGTGCCAGGGAGGTTGGTACGCAGTATTTT	CASSAREVGTQYF
.	TRBJ1-2	TRBD1	TRBV4-1	TGCGCCAGCAGCATACCGGGACAGGGGGCCTATGGCTACACCTTC	CASSIPGQGAYGYTF
.	TRBJ2-7	TRBD1	TRBV6-5	TGTGCCAGCAACCGACAGGGGGCCTACGAGCAGTACTTC	CASNRQGAYEQYF
few	TRBJ1-2	.	TRBV28	TGTGCCAGCAGTTCTGAGGTAGTTGGCTACACCTTC	CASSSEVVGYTF
few	TRBJ2-3	TRBD1	TRBV4-1	TGCGCCAGCAGCCAAGATAATCGCAGGGGGTATAATACGCAGTATTTT	CASSQDNRRGYNTQYF
.	TRBJ1-3	.	TRBV7-2	TGTGCCAGCAGCTTAAGTGGAAGGGGCTCTGGAAACACCATATATTTT	CASSLSGRGSGNTIYF
.	TRBJ1-3	.	TRBV28	TGTGCCAGCAGCCAAGTCGCAGGGGCCTTCTCTGGAAACACCATATATTTT	CASSQVAGAFSGNTIYF
.	TRBJ2-2	.	TRBV27	TGTGCCAGCAGTTTATCGGGTTACTCGACTACCGGGGAGCTGTTTTTT	CASSLSGYSTTGELFF
hyperexpanded	TRBJ2-1	TRBD1	TRBV27	TGTGCCAGCAGTCCGGGACAGGGCAATGAGCAGTTCTTC	CASSPGQGNEQFF
.	TRBJ2-1	TRBD1	TRBV24-1	TGTGCCACCAGTGATTTACCAGGGGGCTACAATGAGCAGTTCTTC	CATSDLPGGYNEQFF
.	TRBJ2-7	TRBD1	TRBV19	TGTGCCAGTAGTATAAGGGACAGCTCCTACGAGCAGTACTTC	CASSIRDSSYEQYF
.	TRBJ2-5	TRBD2	TRBV19	TGTGCCAGTAGTTTGGCGGGAGATTCGGAGACCCAGTACTTC	CASSLAGDSETQYF
.	TRBJ1-2	.	TRBV12-3/TRBV12-4	TGTGCCAGCAGTGCAGTTAACTATGGCTACACCTTC	CASSAVNYGYTF
.	TRBJ1-6	.	TRBV28	TGTGCCAGCAGCATGACGAGGGATAATTCACCCCTCCACTTT	CASSMTRDNSPLHF
.	TRBJ1-2	.	TRBV5-5	TGTGCCAGCAGCTTGGCCCAGGACTATGGCTACACCTTC	CASSLAQDYGYTF
.	TRBJ2-1	TRBD2	TRBV9	TGTGCCAGCAGCGGGGATGTGTCCCCCGGGACTAGCGTCTTTAAGCTTTATGGCAATGAGCAGTTCTTC	CASSGDVSPGTSVFKLYGNEQFF
.	TRBJ2-1	TRBD1	TRBV7-6	TGTGCCAGCAGCTTAGGGGACAGGGAATGGAATGAGCAGTTCTTC	CASSLGDREWNEQFF
.	TRBJ1-2	TRBD1	TRBV19	TGTGCCAGTAGTACCCCCGGGACAGGGGTCCTATTAGGCTACACCTTC	CASSTPGTGVLLGYTF
.	TRBJ2-7	.	TRBV6-2/TRBV6-3	TGTGCCAGCAGTTCGGGACTGCTGGTAAACGAGCAGTACTTC	CASSSGLLVNEQYF
.	TRBJ2-3	TRBD2	TRBV5-8	TGTGCCAGCATCAGCTTAGTCCCAGCGGGAGGCCGCGTGGCAGATACGCAGTATTTT	CASISLVPAGGRVADTQYF
.	TRBJ1-2	.	TRBV30	TGTGCCTGGATAGGGGTGAACTATGGCTACACCTTC	CAWIGVNYGYTF
.	TRBJ2-3	TRBD2	TRBV4-3	TGCGCCAGCAGCCAGGATCTAGCGGGGGCCACAGATACGCAGTATTTT	CASSQDLAGATDTQYF
few	TRBJ2-1	TRBD2	TRBV24-1	TGTGCCACCAGTGATCCTAGCGGGGGGGCGGGTGAGCAGTTCTTC	CATSDPSGGAGEQFF
.	TRBJ2-1	TRBD1	TRBV29-1	TGCAGCGCCATCGACAGGGGACATGAGCAGTTCTTC	CSAIDRGHEQFF
.	TRBJ2-1	TRBD1	TRBV25-1	TGTGCCAGCAGCCAGGACAGGGGAGCGAATGAGCAGTTCTTC	CASSQDRGANEQFF
once	TRBJ2-4	.	TRBV7-2	TGTGCCAGCAGCTCCAATAGCGGAGCCGCCGGCATTCAGTACTTC	CASSSNSGAAGIQYF
.	TRBJ1-5	.	TRBV19	TGTGCCAGTAGGGCAGGGGACAACAGCAATCAGCCCCAGCATTTT	CASRAGDNSNQPQHF
many	TRBJ2-7	TRBD2	TRBV6-5	TGTGCCAGCAGTTACGGAGCGGGGGGTTACGAGCAGTACTTC	CASSYGAGGYEQYF
.	TRBJ1-1	.	TRBV3-1/TRBV3-2	TGTGCCAGCAGCCAAGATCTTCAGGGCAGGACTGAAGCTTTCTTT	CASSQDLQGRTEAFF
few	TRBJ1-1	TRBD1	TRBV18	TGTGCCAGCTCACCCCTTCGACAGGGTTTGGCTACTGAAGCTTTCTTT	CASSPLRQGLATEAFF
.	TRBJ2-7	.	TRBV5-1	TGCGCCAGCAGCGTTGCAGGGGCCCGTCGGGACGAGCAGTACTTC	CASSVAGARRDEQYF
.	TRBJ2-7	.	TRBV5-5	TGTGCCAGCAGCTTGGGACAGAACTACGAGCAGTACTTC	CASSLGQNYEQYF
.	TRBJ2-2	TRBD1	TRBV2	TGTGCCAGCAGTGCCTTACAGGGGGCGGGCGGGGAGCTGTTTTTT	CASSALQGAGGELFF
once	TRBJ1-5	.	TRBV5-1	TGCGCCAGCAGCTTGTCGGACAGCAGCAATCAGCCCCAGCATTTT	CASSLSDSSNQPQHF
once	TRBJ2-2	TRBD1	TRBV30	TGTGCCTGGAGTTCACCGGGACAGGGGAAAACCGGGGAGCTGTTTTTT	CAWSSPGQGKTGELFF
.	TRBJ2-7	TRBD1	TRBV27	TGTGCCAGCAGTCTCCATCCCGGACAGGAAGCATACGAGCAGTACTTC	CASSLHPGQEAYEQYF
.	TRBJ2-1	TRBD2	TRBV5-1	TGCGCCAGCAGCTTGGGTAGCGGGAGAGGCAATGAGCAGTTCTTC	CASSLGSGRGNEQFF
.	TRBJ1-2	.	TRBV19	TGTGCCACTATAAGAGGCGGGACCGACTATGGCTACACCTTC	CATIRGGTDYGYTF
once	TRBJ1-1	.	TRBV9	TGTGCCAGCAGCGCCAGGGCCAGGTTCATGGACACTGAAGCTTTCTTT	CASSARARFMDTEAFF
.	TRBJ2-5	.	TRBV7-7	TGTGCTAGCAGCTTAAACAGGGCCCTACGAGAGACCCAGTACTTC	CASSLNRALRETQYF
.	TRBJ1-2	TRBD1	TRBV7-3	TGTGCCAGCAGCTTAAACCCGACAGGGGGTGTGGATGGCTACACCTTC	CASSLNPTGGVDGYTF
few	TRBJ1-1	.	TRBV18	TGTGCCAGCTCACCACCGGCAGGATACACTGAAGCTTTCTTT	CASSPPAGYTEAFF
few	TRBJ1-2	TRBD1	TRBV7-2	TGTGCCAGCAGCTTGTATGCGACAGGGAATAACTATGGCTACACCTTC	CASSLYATGNNYGYTF
few	TRBJ2-1	TRBD2	TRBV5-1	TGCGCCAGCAGCTTGGCTGTAGCGGGGGGTTACAATGAGCAGTTCTTC	CASSLAVAGGYNEQFF
.	TRBJ1-1	TRBD1	TRBV7-8	TGTGCCAGCAGTAAACCAGGGGGCACGAACACTGAAGCTTTCTTT	CASSKPGGTNTEAFF
many	TRBJ2-7	TRBD2	TRBV25-1	TGTGCCAGCAGCTCCGGAGCGGGAGGTCCCACCGAGCAGTACTTC	CASSSGAGGPTEQYF
.	TRBJ2-3	.	TRBV2	TGTGCCAGCAGCCTACTAGCCCGCACAGATACGCAGTATTTT	CASSLLARTDTQYF
.	TRBJ1-2	TRBD1	TRBV5-6	TGTGCCAGCAGCTTGCACCAGACAGGGGGTTCCTATGGCTACACCTTC	CASSLHQTGGSYGYTF